This TCR beta chain was obtained from a study of CD8+CD57+ T cells in acquired aplastic anemia. In the study overall: Sorted CD4+ and CD8+ cells gave an average of about 3.4 ug of DNA.

Genomic DNA acted as the template from which TCR beta VDJ combination and CDR3 sequence profiling were carried out. One entry per CDR3 protein results from TCRdb running MiXCR on the reads. Of under 250,000 distinct CDR3 sequences in the sample, approximately 50% were seen once. For sequencing, patients were chosen who had shown expansion of CD8+CD57+ cells by flow cytometry. The length of the CDR3 is 19 residues. From germline, CDR1 is MDHEN and CDR2 SYDVKM. Between the trimmed V and J ends, which lost 1 base and 0 bases, there was a span of 18 bases. The genes are TRBV28 and TRBJ1-4, with D possibly TRBD1 on 5 matching bases. The TCR comes from a human donor with aplastic anemia. Sequencing used sorted CD4+, CD8+, or CD8+CD57+ T cells (not recorded which) from PBMCs. The CDR3 is CASSLYGGDSDATNEKLFF. CDR3 nucleotide sequence: TGTGCCAGCAGTTTATATGGGGGGGACTCCGATGCAACTAATGAAAAACTGTTTTTT. Full variable domain (outside the CDR3, taken from reference TRBV28 and TRBJ1-4): DVKVTQSSRYLVKRTGEKVFLECVQDMDHENMFWYRQDPGLGLRLIYFSYDVKMKEKGDIPEGYSVSREKKERFSLILESASTNQTSMYLCASSLYGGDSDATNEKLFFGSGTQLSVL.